The 30 T cell receptor beta chains given below trace back to one sample, sequenced in a study of blood T cell repertoires in COVID-19. The table came from immunoSEQ multiplex PCR; TCRdb's copy has only in-frame clones and leaves some out. Of 200,000 to 300,000 clones in the sample, around 83% were seen once. Sequencing was done on a sample of peripheral blood. The receptor source for this set is a man aged 25-45 years who had recovered from COVID-19.

The chain has TRBV5-5 and TRBJ1-2; TRBD1 matches 7 bases. The CDR3 covers 17 residues. V shed 0 bases, J shed 0 bases, and the junction held 8 bases outside the gene matches. Germline CDR1 is SGHKS and CDR2 is YYEKEE (reference sequence). This CDR3 reads CASSLVGQGVTNYGYTF. CDR3 DNA sequence: TGTGCCAGCAGCTTGGTCGGCCAGGGGGTGACTAACTATGGCTACACCTTC.

The V gene is TRBV5-1, the J gene TRBJ2-1, with 8 bases aligning to TRBD2. CDR3 length: 15 residues. J lost 9 bases, V lost 4 bases, and 12 bases had no gene match. Germline V gene data show CDR1 as SGHRS and CDR2 as YFSETQ. CDR3 DNA sequence: TGCGCCAGCAGCCCTGGACGCGGGGGGCCTACTGAGCAGTTCTTC. This translates into CASSPGRGGPTEQFF.

This rearrangement joins TRBV20-1 to TRBJ2-7, with a tentative D call TRBD1 (6 bases). Looked up from germline, CDR1 is DFQATT and CDR2 is SNEGSKA (reference sequence). The CDR3 is 11 residues long. With 7 bases removed from V and 4 bases from J, the gap between germline ends came to 11 bases. This CDR3 reads CSGIQGYEQYV. The CDR3 DNA sequence: TGCAGTGGGATACAGGGTTACGAGCAGTACGTC.

The J gene is TRBJ2-1, the V gene TRBV2, with 9 bases that match TRBD1. Losses at the gene ends were 10 bases for V and 7 bases for J; bases not matched to a gene: 11. Germline V gives CDR1 SNHLY, CDR2 FYNNEI. The CDR3 length is 14 residues. CDR3 region: CATSAGTGRNEQFF. The CDR3 nucleotides read TGTGCCACCTCGGCAGGGACAGGGAGAAATGAGCAGTTCTTC.

This chain's CDR3 is CASSMGWRNSPLHF. CDR3 DNA: TGTGCCAGTAGTATGGGTTGGCGGAATTCACCCCTCCACTTT. This chain connects TRBV19 to TRBJ1-6, with D unclear. The V and J ends lost 3 bases and 7 bases respectively, with 10 bases between them. The CDR3 is 14 residues long. Germline V gene lookup returns CDR1 LNHDA and CDR2 SQIVND (reference sequence).

The chain is built from TRBV6-5 and TRBJ1-2; TRBD1 agrees at 8 bases. Germline lookup yields CDR1 MNHEY and CDR2 SVGAGI. CDR3 length: 15 amino acids. Trimming cost V 4 bases and J 8 bases; bases outside gene matches: 12. In DNA, the CDR3 is TGTGCCAGCAGTTCACAGACAGGGGCCGGGCGAGGCTACACCTTC. It specifies CASSSQTGAGRGYTF.

The rearrangement uses TRBV19 and TRBJ2-3; maybe TRBD2 (7 bases). V was cut by 6 bases and J by 3 bases, with 16 bases left in between. Germline values: CDR1 LNHDA, CDR2 SQIVND (reference sequence). The CDR3 spans 15 residues. The CDR3 loop reads CASSLAVRGTDTQYF. CDR3 nucleotides: TGTGCCAGTAGCCTAGCGGTAAGGGGGACAGATACGCAGTATTTT.

The V and J genes are TRBV6-5 and TRBJ1-2; 9 bases map to TRBD1. With V trimmed by 0 bases and J by 8 bases, 1 base remained unmatched. CDR3 length equals 13 residues. Per germline, CDR1 MNHEY and CDR2 SVGAGI. CDR3 in amino acids: CASSYSGQGGYTF. The CDR3 DNA sequence: TGTGCCAGCAGTTACTCCGGACAGGGGGGCTACACCTTC.

The V and J genes are TRBV28 and TRBJ2-7; D is uncertain. V lost 6 bases and J lost 0, with 6 bases in between. The CDR3 spans 12 residues. The germline gives CDR1 MDHEN, CDR2 SYDVKM. CDR3 protein: CASSSASYEQYV. For the CDR3, the DNA is TGTGCCAGCAGCAGCGCCTCCTACGAGCAGTACGTC.

V gene TRBV3-1 (or the pseudogene TRBV3-2) combines with J gene TRBJ1-4, with unresolved D. Germline CDR1 LGHDT, CDR2 YNNKEL (reference sequence). V dropped 0 bases and J dropped 13 bases, with 12 bases sitting between them. This CDR3 has 13 amino acids. The chain's CDR3 is CASSQDLRRGLFF. The CDR3 DNA sequence: TGTGCCAGCAGCCAAGATCTTCGGCGGGGACTGTTTTTT.

The genes are TRBV29-1 and TRBJ2-5, with D possibly being TRBD2 (7 bases). Trimming left V 8 bases short and J 4 bases short, with 17 bases between. Germline CDR1 is SQVTM and CDR2 is ANQGSEA. The CDR3 runs 13 residues. The DNA for the CDR3 is TGCAGCTGCGGGGGCAGGGGAGGAGAGACCCAGTACTTC. This gives the protein CSCGGRGGETQYF.

The chain links TRBV15 to TRBJ1-5; no firm D call. Trimming took off 1 base at V and 0 bases at J, with 13 bases between the two ends. Germline lookup yields CDR1 LNHNV and CDR2 YYDKDF (reference sequence). The CDR3 spans 17 residues. In DNA, the CDR3 is TGTGCCACCAGCAGAGGTATTGATACAGATAGCAATCAGCCCCAGCATTTT. It yields the protein CATSRGIDTDSNQPQHF.

The chain employs TRBV6-6 and TRBJ2-7; 8 bases agree with TRBD1. Germline loops: CDR1 MNHNY, CDR2 SVGAGI (reference sequence). V trimming: 5 bases; J trimming: 6 bases; junction bases outside the gene matches: 21. There are 18 residues in the CDR3. CDR3 nucleotides: TGTGCCAGCAGTCCCCAACAGGTAGGGAGGCAGGGGGCGTCCGAGCAGTACTTC. Its translation: CASSPQQVGRQGASEQYF.

The J gene is TRBJ2-3, the V gene TRBV6-6; 9 bases align to TRBD2. CDR1 and CDR2 from the germline V gene are MNHNY and SVGAGI (reference sequence). The CDR3 has 20 amino acids. Unmatched junction bases numbered 18, after V lost 5 bases and J lost 0 bases. The CDR3 is CASSQTPRPRGGSSTDTQYF. CDR3 DNA: TGTGCCAGCAGTCAGACCCCCCGTCCGCGGGGGGGCTCTAGCACAGATACGCAGTATTTT.

The J gene is TRBJ2-3, the V gene TRBV6-5, with D maybe TRBD2 (5 bases). The germline V and J ends were trimmed by 5 bases and 3 bases, with 15 bases remaining between them. The CDR3 contains 15 residues. CDR1 and CDR2 from the germline V gene are MNHEY and SVGAGI. Here the CDR3 reads CASSNSAGGTDTQYF. As DNA, the CDR3 is TGTGCCAGCAGTAATTCTGCCGGAGGTACAGATACGCAGTATTTT.

The genes are TRBV18 and TRBJ1-5; 8 bases are shared with TRBD1. Germline V gene data show CDR1 as KGHSH and CDR2 as LQKENI. V trimming: 6 bases; J trimming: 3 bases; junction bases outside the gene matches: 7. The CDR3 length is 15 residues. The CDR3 spells CASSPGGPANQPQHF. CDR3 bases: TGTGCCAGCTCCCCAGGGGGCCCCGCCAATCAGCCCCAGCATTTT.

The chain combines TRBV28 with TRBJ1-1, with TRBD1 as a possible D gene (6 bases). CDR1 and CDR2 (germline): MDHEN, SYDVKM. Trimming took off 6 bases at V and 4 bases at J, with 12 bases between the two ends. CDR3 length: 13 amino acids. CDR3 sequence (DNA): TGTGCCAGCAGCAGGAGAGGGGGCACTGAAGCTTTCTTT. Translated, it gives CASSRRGGTEAFF. Filled out from reference TRBV28 and TRBJ1-1, the complete variable domain reads DVKVTQSSRYLVKRTGEKVFLECVQDMDHENMFWYRQDPGLGLRLIYFSYDVKMKEKGDIPEGYSVSREKKERFSLILESASTNQTSMYLCASSRRGGTEAFFGQGTRLTVV.

This clone was seen repeatedly, ten times or more. The chain employs TRBV2 and TRBJ2-7; unclear D gene. The CDR3 has 11 residues. Germline V lookup: CDR1 SNHLY, CDR2 FYNNEI. With 4 bases removed from V and 7 bases from J, the gap between germline ends came to 8 bases. CDR3 sequence (DNA): TGTGCCAGCAGTGTCGGGTATGAGCAGTACTTC. This codes for CASSVGYEQYF.

Only a few counts were recorded for this clone. The chain has TRBV5-4 and TRBJ2-6, with a tentative D call TRBD2 (6 bases). Germline loops: CDR1 SGHNT, CDR2 YYREEE (reference sequence). This CDR3 has 18 residues. V was trimmed by 4 bases and J by 4 bases, leaving 21 bases between them. The CDR3 DNA reads TGTGCCAGCAGCCCGGGAGAACTGACAGTCTTAGGGGCCAACGTCCTGACTTTC. Its translation: CASSPGELTVLGANVLTF. Together with reference TRBV5-4 and TRBJ2-6, the CDR3 gives the full variable domain: ETGVTQSPTHLIKTRGQQVTLRCSSQSGHNTVSWYQQALGQGPQFIFQYYREEENGRGNFPPRFSGLQFPNYSSELNVNALELDDSALYLCASSPGELTVLGANVLTFGAGSRLTVL.

This clone was seen a handful of times. This sequence joins TRBV7-3 and TRBJ1-1; D not certain. This CDR3 spans 14 amino acids. Germline V gene data show CDR1 as SGHTA and CDR2 as FQGTGA. The V and J ends lost 4 bases and 7 bases respectively, with 16 bases between them. The CDR3 nucleotides are TGTGCCAGCAGCTCCCTCGGGCTAGCCCTTGAAGCTTTCTTT. The encoded protein is CASSSLGLALEAFF.

This clone was recorded only once. The chain has TRBV18 and TRBJ2-1; D perhaps matches TRBD2 (7 bases). The CDR3 length is 14 residues. Looked up from germline, CDR1 is KGHSH and CDR2 is LQKENI. The V gene lost 2 bases and the J gene lost 10 bases, with 15 bases spanning the gap. The CDR3 loop is CASSPMGGHGEQFF. CDR3 sequence (DNA): TGTGCCAGCTCACCAATGGGGGGGCACGGGGAGCAGTTCTTC.

The chain has TRBV6-5 and TRBJ1-5; a possible D gene is TRBD1 (5 bases). CDR1 and CDR2 from the germline V gene are MNHEY and SVGAGI. Trimming stripped 10 bases from V and 0 bases from J, with 13 bases between. The CDR3 has 14 amino acids. The CDR3 nucleotides read TGTGCCACTGGGGGAGGTTATAGCAATCAGCCCCAGCATTTT. It yields the protein CATGGGYSNQPQHF.

The chain uses TRBV10-2 and TRBJ1-5, with D uncertain. The V gene lost 7 bases and the J gene lost 3 bases, with 16 bases spanning the gap. The germline V gene has CDR1 WSHSY and CDR2 SAAADI. The CDR3 consists of 15 residues. CDR3 residues: CASTPTGSPNQPQHF. CDR3 nucleotides: TGCGCCAGCACCCCCACCGGGTCCCCCAATCAGCCCCAGCATTTT.

J is TRBJ2-7 and V is TRBV7-6; the match to TRBD1 covers 9 bases. Looked up from germline, CDR1 is SGHVS and CDR2 is FNYEAQ. J gave up 5 bases and V 4 bases, and 3 bases lay outside the gene matches. This CDR3 is built from 13 residues. The CDR3 here is CASSSGDRDEQYF. The CDR3 DNA reads TGTGCCAGCAGCTCTGGGGACAGGGACGAGCAGTACTTC.

The chain joins TRBV7-3 to TRBJ2-1, with a weak D call TRBD2 (7 bases). Germline values: CDR1 SGHTA, CDR2 FQGTGA. The CDR3 length is 15 residues. The germline V and J ends were trimmed by 1 base and 2 bases, with 9 bases remaining between them. The CDR3 region is CASSLRGGAYNEQFF. CDR3 in DNA: TGTGCCAGCAGCTTAAGAGGGGGGGCCTACAATGAGCAGTTCTTC.

J is TRBJ1-1 and V is TRBV10-1; no definite D call. CDR3 length: 14 amino acids. CDR1 and CDR2 (germline): WNHNN, SYGVQD (reference sequence). V shed 3 bases and J shed 4 bases, with 12 bases lying between them. The CDR3 nucleotides are TGCGCCAGCAGTGATGAAGCCCGTGGCACTGAAGCTTTCTTT. Residues: CASSDEARGTEAFF.

This sequence joins TRBV12-3 or TRBV12-4 and TRBJ2-1; D is uncertain. With 4 bases removed from V and 3 bases from J, the gap between germline ends came to 4 bases. The CDR3 is 12 residues long. Here the CDR3 reads CASSSVYNEQFF. The CDR3 nucleotides read TGTGCCAGCAGTTCTGTCTACAATGAGCAGTTCTTC.

The genes are TRBV15 and TRBJ1-5, with TRBD1 as a possible D gene (5 bases). From germline, CDR1 is LNHNV and CDR2 YYDKDF (reference sequence). This CDR3 region has 17 residues. Trimming removed 1 base from V and 0 bases from J, with 13 bases in between. CDR3 sequence (DNA): TGTGCCACCAGCAGAGGCCCAGACAGCTATAGCAATCAGCCCCAGCATTTT. Translated, it gives CATSRGPDSYSNQPQHF. Drawing the rest from reference TRBV15 and TRBJ1-5, the complete variable domain is DAMVIQNPRYQVTQFGKPVTLSCSQTLNHNVMYWYQQKSSQAPKLLFHYYDKDFNNEADTPDNFQSRRPNTSFCFLDIRSPGLGDTAMYLCATSRGPDSYSNQPQHFGDGTRLSIL.

The rearrangement joins TRBV7-3 to TRBJ2-2; possibly TRBD1 for D (5 bases). The V end lost 1 base, the J end lost 13 bases, and 10 bases lay between the germline ends. The CDR3 contains 12 residues. CDR1 SGHTA and CDR2 FQGTGA come from the germline V gene. The CDR3 nucleotides read TGTGCCAGCAGCTTAAGACCAGGGCCGCTGTTTTTT. Amino acid sequence: CASSLRPGPLFF.

This clone was detected only a few times. The V call is TRBV5-6, the J call TRBJ2-2; 12 bases are shared with TRBD1. CDR3 length: 17 residues. V trimming: 5 bases; J trimming: 4 bases; junction bases outside the gene matches: 9. Germline V gene lookup returns CDR1 SGHDT and CDR2 YYEEEE. DNA for the CDR3: TGTGCCAGCAGACCGGTTCGGGACAGGGGGCTCACCGGGGAGCTGTTTTTT. Residues: CASRPVRDRGLTGELFF.